One and the same sample provided the 29 T cell receptor beta chains below, sequenced in a study of cytomegalovirus exposure and HLA in healthy donors. Primers for the PCR totalled 60 Vbeta and 13 Jbeta. Here immunoSEQ multiplex PCR was the method, and the copy in TCRdb shows in-frame clones only, minus some. The sample contains around 140,000 clones, 77% of which appear only once. The sequenced sample was PBMCs. These receptors were obtained from a male donor in good health and CMV-seropositive.

This clone has more than one count but fewer than ten. V gene TRBV5-4 combines with J gene TRBJ1-6, with D perhaps matching TRBD1 (5 bases). V was shortened by 2 bases and J by 10 bases, with 13 bases between the two germline ends. This CDR3 has 14 residues. CDR1 SGHNT and CDR2 YYREEE come from the germline V gene (reference sequence). The CDR3 DNA follows: TGTGCCAGCAGCTTATCCGGACAAAGATCACCCCTCCACTTT. Its protein product is CASSLSGQRSPLHF. Drawing the rest from reference TRBV5-4 and TRBJ1-6, the complete variable domain is ETGVTQSPTHLIKTRGQQVTLRCSSQSGHNTVSWYQQALGQGPQFIFQYYREEENGRGNFPPRFSGLQFPNYSSELNVNALELDDSALYLCASSLSGQRSPLHFGNGTRLTVT.

The gene calls are TRBV19 and TRBJ1-5, with 8 bases matching TRBD1. Germline lookup yields CDR1 LNHDA and CDR2 SQIVND (reference sequence). CDR3 length equals 16 residues. The trim removed 4 bases at V and 5 bases at J, leaving 10 bases unmatched. The chain's CDR3 is CASSRGFDRGHQPQHF. CDR3 in DNA: TGTGCCAGTAGTAGGGGGTTTGACAGGGGACATCAGCCCCAGCATTTT.

In DNA form, the CDR3 reads TGTGCCAGCAGTTTAGCCCCAGGGGGCGCGAATGGCTACACCTTC. It is translated as CASSLAPGGANGYTF. This chain uses TRBV28 with TRBJ1-2; 8 nucleotides match TRBD1. The CDR3 sequence is 15 residues long. Looked up from germline, CDR1 is MDHEN and CDR2 is SYDVKM. V lost 2 bases to trimming and J lost 6 bases; unmatched junction nucleotides: 8.

The chain employs TRBV10-2 and TRBJ2-2; TRBD2 matches 14 bases. This CDR3 spans 18 amino acids. The V and J ends lost 6 bases and 3 bases, in that order; junction bases with no gene match: 9. The V gene's germline CDR1 is WSHSY and CDR2 SAAADI. CDR3 bases: TGCGCCAGCAGAATGGGACTAGCGGGAGCGAGGGACACCGGGGAGCTGTTTTTT. Translation: CASRMGLAGARDTGELFF.

CDR3 sequence reads: CASSPWGGETNYGYTF. The CDR3 DNA reads as TGTGCCAGCTCACCCTGGGGGGGCGAAACCAACTATGGCTACACCTTC. The chain has TRBV18 and TRBJ1-2, with D possibly TRBD1 on 6 matching bases. This CDR3 is built from 16 residues. Germline-derived CDR1 and CDR2 are KGHSH and LQKENI. The germline V and J ends were trimmed by 3 bases and 2 bases, with 16 bases remaining between them. The complete variable domain, with remaining parts taken from reference TRBV18 and TRBJ1-2, reads NAGVMQNPRHLVRRRGQEARLRCSPMKGHSHVYWYRQLPEEGLKFMVYLQKENIIDESGMPKERFSAEFPKEGPSILRIQQVVRGDSAAYFCASSPWGGETNYGYTFGSGTRLTVV.

The V gene is TRBV27, the J gene TRBJ1-2, with TRBD1 matching over 8 bases. The length of the CDR3 is 15 residues. CDR1 and CDR2 from the germline V gene are MNHEY and SMNVEV (reference sequence). V was pared by 4 bases and J by 2 bases, with 6 bases of the junction left unmatched. DNA for the CDR3: TGTGCCAGCAGTTACGGGACAGGACCGAACTATGGCTACACCTTC. Translated, it gives CASSYGTGPNYGYTF.

Concerning this clone itself: At one end, the junction sequence differs from germline, possibly due to a read error. Other DNA sequences of this sample code for an identical CDR3. The V call is TRBV2, the J call TRBJ2-3; tentatively, D is TRBD2 (6 bases). CDR1 is SNHLY, CDR2 FYNNEI, per germline. The length of the CDR3 is 18 residues. CDR3 sequence (DNA): TGCGCCAGCAGTGAAGCCGGAGAACTAGCAGCTAGCACAGATACGCAGTATTTT. Translation: CASSEAGELAASTDTQYF.

This rearrangement joins TRBV5-1 to TRBJ2-1; 7 bases are shared with TRBD2. The ends lost 0 bases at V and 1 base at J; junction bases unmatched: 4. The CDR3 loop spans 16 amino acids. Germline CDR1 is SGHRS and CDR2 is YFSETQ. The CDR3 spells CASSLVRGSSYNEQFF. As DNA, the CDR3 is TGCGCCAGCAGCTTGGTTCGCGGGAGTTCCTACAATGAGCAGTTCTTC.

V usage is TRBV6-4 and J usage is TRBJ2-7; D may be TRBD1 (5 bases). The CDR3 is 15 residues long. The V gene lost 5 bases and the J gene lost 2 bases, with 16 bases spanning the gap. Germline CDR1 is MRHNA and CDR2 is SNTAGT. This chain's CDR3 is CASSYRLDSPYEQYF. The CDR3 region has the DNA TGTGCCAGCAGTTACAGGCTTGACAGCCCCTACGAGCAGTACTTC.

The chain links TRBV29-1 to TRBJ1-4, with a weak D call TRBD1 (6 bases). This CDR3 is 12 amino acids long. CDR1 and CDR2 from the germline V gene are SQVTM and ANQGSEA. V lost 6 bases to trimming and J lost 4 bases, with 9 bases between them. CDR3: CSVGQINEKLFF. CDR3 coding DNA: TGCAGCGTCGGACAGATTAATGAAAAACTGTTTTTT. Full variable domain (missing parts from reference TRBV29-1 and TRBJ1-4): SAVISQKPSRDICQRGTSLTIQCQVDSQVTMMFWYRQQPGQSLTLIATANQGSEATYESGFVIDKFPISRPNLTFSTLTVSNMSPEDSSIYLCSVGQINEKLFFGSGTQLSVL.

This chain uses TRBV19 with TRBJ2-5, with 12 nucleotides matching TRBD2. Near its end, the DNA agrees better with TRBJ2-7, so the J call may be wrong. Germline CDR1 reads LNHDA; CDR2 reads SQIVND (reference sequence). This CDR3 region has 15 residues. CDR3 bases: TGTGCCAGTAGTATAGGACTAGCGGGGGCCTACGAGCAGTACTTC. Protein sequence: CASSIGLAGAYEQYF.

This chain links TRBV5-1 with TRBJ2-5; TRBD2 agrees at 12 bases. Germline loops: CDR1 SGHRS, CDR2 YFSETQ. The CDR3 is 16 residues long. V lost 1 base and J lost 4; bases outside the gene matches: 5. CDR3 region: CASSLPSGGARETQYF. The CDR3, as DNA: TGCGCCAGCAGCTTGCCTAGCGGGGGGGCTAGAGAGACCCAGTACTTC.

The chain joins TRBV7-8 to TRBJ2-7; 10 bases align to TRBD2. Trimming at V came to 4 bases and at J to 0 bases, leaving 12 bases not matched to a gene. This CDR3 is 18 amino acids long. In germline, CDR1 is SGHVS, CDR2 FQNEAQ. The CDR3 DNA reads as TGTGCCAGCAGCTCTCGACTTCTGACTAGCGGGTACTCCTACGAGCAGTACTTC. Translation gives CASSSRLLTSGYSYEQYF.

This clone was detected once. The genes are TRBV18 and TRBJ1-2; D possibly corresponds to TRBD1 (6 bases). Trimming removed 4 bases from V and 2 bases from J, with 14 bases in between. The CDR3 runs to 15 residues. Germline V gives CDR1 KGHSH, CDR2 LQKENI. CDR3 DNA: TGTGCCAGCTCACGAGAATACACAGGGAACTATGGCTACACCTTC. As protein: CASSREYTGNYGYTF.

This clone was picked up one time. The rearrangement links TRBV6-6 to TRBJ1-6; 10 bases are a match to TRBD1. The germline gives CDR1 MNHNY, CDR2 SVGAGI (reference sequence). The CDR3 has 15 amino acids. V lost 6 bases, J lost 9 bases, and 8 bases stayed unmatched. As DNA, the CDR3 is TGTGCCAGCAGCCCGGGACAGGGGATTGGTTCACCCCTCCACTTT. Its protein is CASSPGQGIGSPLHF.

This clone was recorded only once. The chain combines TRBV19 with TRBJ1-5; D is perhaps TRBD1 (5 bases). In germline, CDR1 is LNHDA, CDR2 SQIVND (reference sequence). V was trimmed by 2 bases and J by 7 bases, leaving 9 bases between them. CDR3 length: 13 amino acids. As DNA, the CDR3 is TGTGCCAGTAGTATATCAGGGTTACAGCCCCAGCATTTT. Its translation: CASSISGLQPQHF.

The CDR3 protein is CASSQGGGPNEKLFF. CDR3 nucleotides: TGCGCCAGCAGCCAAGGCGGGGGGCCTAATGAAAAACTGTTTTTT. This rearrangement joins TRBV4-1 to TRBJ1-4; perhaps TRBD1 as D (6 bases). There are 15 residues in the CDR3. The V end was cut by 1 base, the J end by 3 bases, with 9 bases between. The germline gives CDR1 MGHRA, CDR2 YSYEKL.

The chain uses TRBV18 and TRBJ1-1, with D perhaps TRBD1 (5 bases). CDR3 size: 14 residues. Germline V CDR1 and CDR2: KGHSH, LQKENI. Trimming took off 3 bases at V and 1 base at J, with 9 bases between the two ends. The CDR3 here is CASSPRGKNTEAFF. CDR3 DNA: TGTGCCAGCTCACCGCGGGGGAAGAACACTGAAGCTTTCTTT.

The chain employs TRBV18 and TRBJ2-5; 13 nucleotides line up with TRBD2. Per the germline V gene, CDR1 is KGHSH and CDR2 is LQKENI. J lost 3 bases, V lost 4 bases, and 2 bases had no gene match. CDR3 length equals 15 residues. CDR3: CASSRGLAGEETQYF. In DNA form, the CDR3 reads TGTGCCAGCTCACGTGGACTAGCGGGGGAAGAGACCCAGTACTTC.

About this clone itself: One end of the junction does not line up with germline, which may come from a read error. The J gene is TRBJ1-5, the V gene TRBV7-9; maybe TRBD1 (5 bases). CDR3 length equals 14 residues. The germline V gene encodes CDR1 SEHNR and CDR2 FQNEAQ (reference sequence). The CDR3 spells CSSSSDSSNQPQHF. CDR3 in DNA: TGTTCCAGCAGCTCTGACAGTTCGAATCAGCCCCAGCATTTT.

The rearrangement links TRBV11-2 to TRBJ2-3; 8 nucleotides match TRBD1. V gave up 5 bases and J gave up 0 bases; unmatched junction bases: 7. The CDR3 spans 16 residues. Germline CDR1 SGHAT, CDR2 FQNNGV. Here the CDR3 reads CASSLLGQESTDTQYF. CDR3 sequence (DNA): TGTGCCAGCAGCCTCTTGGGACAGGAAAGCACAGATACGCAGTATTTT.

This clone was observed once. This rearrangement joins TRBV11-1 to TRBJ2-1; TRBD2 agrees at 14 bases. The V gene end was trimmed by 5 bases and the J gene end by 7 bases; junction bases not matched to a gene: 7. The CDR3 sequence is 16 residues long. Germline loops: CDR1 SGHAT, CDR2 FQDESV (reference sequence). CDR3 protein: CASSAGLAGGGNEQFF. CDR3 bases: TGTGCCAGCAGCGCAGGACTAGCGGGAGGAGGGAATGAGCAGTTCTTC.

This clone was seen more than once but under ten times. The chain combines TRBV7-8 with TRBJ2-1, with 12 bases that match TRBD2. CDR3 length equals 15 residues. Trimming cost V 5 bases and J 4 bases; bases outside gene matches: 3. CDR1 and CDR2 from the germline V gene are SGHVS and FQNEAQ. The CDR3 nucleotides are TGTGCCAGCAGCCGACTAGCGGGAGTTTACAATGAGCAGTTCTTC. This encodes CASSRLAGVYNEQFF.

On this clone: Compared with germline, one end of the junction differs, possibly owing to a read error. This chain uses TRBV7-9 with TRBJ2-1, with TRBD2 matching over 11 bases. This CDR3 has 16 amino acids. CDR1 SEHNR and CDR2 FQNEAQ come from the germline V gene (reference sequence). The CDR3 spells CSSTKGDSGGALEQFF. CDR3 coding DNA: TGTTCCAGCACCAAGGGGGATAGCGGGGGGGCCCTTGAGCAGTTCTTC.

The chain links TRBV5-4 to TRBJ2-7; TRBD1 matches 10 bases. Trimming at V came to 4 bases and at J to 5 bases, leaving 6 bases not matched to a gene. The CDR3 is made up of 14 amino acids. The germline V gene encodes CDR1 SGHNT and CDR2 YYREEE (reference sequence). The CDR3 is CASSVWDRGNEQYF. CDR3 in DNA: TGTGCCAGCAGCGTCTGGGACAGGGGCAACGAGCAGTACTTC.

This chain connects TRBV18 to TRBJ1-2; 8 bases line up with TRBD1. Looked up from germline, CDR1 is KGHSH and CDR2 is LQKENI. V shed 3 bases, J shed 1 base, and the junction held 4 bases outside the gene matches. The CDR3 is made up of 15 amino acids. The CDR3 DNA follows: TGTGCCAGCTCACCCCGGGACAGGAATAACTATGGCTACACCTTC. Translating gives CASSPRDRNNYGYTF.

CDR3 region: CASSRNTDTEAFF. In DNA form, the CDR3 reads TGTGCCAGCAGCAGAAACACCGACACTGAAGCTTTCTTT. The V call is TRBV11-2, the J call TRBJ1-1; no clear D gene. CDR3 length: 13 residues. V lost 5 bases to trimming and J lost 3 bases, with 10 bases between them. Germline CDR1 is SGHAT and CDR2 is FQNNGV.

This chain joins TRBV27 and TRBJ2-7; TRBD2 aligns across 8 bases. J lost 3 bases, V lost 2 bases, and 9 bases had no gene match. This CDR3 has 16 residues. CDR1 and CDR2 (germline): MNHEY, SMNVEV (reference sequence). The CDR3 DNA sequence: TGTGCCAGCAGTTTAAGCCTAGCGGGCATCATCTACGAGCAGTACTTC. It specifies CASSLSLAGIIYEQYF.

The chain has TRBV6-5 and TRBJ2-3; no reliable D call. Germline V gene data show CDR1 as MNHEY and CDR2 as SVGAGI. Deletions cut 0 bases from V and 2 bases from J, with 6 bases between. CDR3 size: 14 residues. The CDR3 protein is CASSYSPYTDTQYF. In DNA form, the CDR3 reads TGTGCCAGCAGTTACTCCCCCTACACAGATACGCAGTATTTT.